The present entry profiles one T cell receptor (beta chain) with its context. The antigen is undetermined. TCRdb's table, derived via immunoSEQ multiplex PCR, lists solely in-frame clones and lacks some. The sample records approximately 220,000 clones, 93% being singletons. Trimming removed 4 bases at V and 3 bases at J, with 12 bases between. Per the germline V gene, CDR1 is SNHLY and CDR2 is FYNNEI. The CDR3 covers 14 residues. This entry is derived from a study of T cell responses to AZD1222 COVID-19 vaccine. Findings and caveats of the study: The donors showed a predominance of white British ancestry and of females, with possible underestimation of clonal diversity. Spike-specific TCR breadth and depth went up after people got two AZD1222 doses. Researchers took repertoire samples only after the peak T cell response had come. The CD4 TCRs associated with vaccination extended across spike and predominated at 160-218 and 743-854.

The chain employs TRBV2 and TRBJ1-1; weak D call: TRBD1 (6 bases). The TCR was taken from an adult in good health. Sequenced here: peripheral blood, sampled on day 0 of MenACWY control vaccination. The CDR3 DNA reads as TGTGCCAGCAGTGCGCAGGGGATCCACACTGAAGCTTTCTTT. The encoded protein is CASSAQGIHTEAFF.